These 29 T cell receptor beta chains originate from one sample sequenced in a study of regulatory T cells in long-lasting Graves disease. Time point defined: newly diagnosed GD, antithyroid drugs for less than 3 months. From PBMCs, RNA was extracted and then used to make the TCR library. Construction of TCR beta libraries relied on iRepertoire HTBI primers and on Arm-PCR targeting CDR3 regions. In TCRdb, the multiplex PCR reads were re-called with MiXCR into one record per CDR3 protein. The table includes about 220,000 distinct CDR3 sequences, roughly a fifth detected once. The same sample was also studied in work on T cells in Graves' hyperthyroidism and ophthalmopathy.

The sequences come from peripheral blood mononuclear cells (PBMCs), collected at new diagnosis, from a patient treated with antithyroid drugs. All receptors derive from a woman in her 30s with Graves disease.

The chain combines TRBV7-2 with TRBJ2-1; maybe TRBD2 (6 bases). The CDR3 runs 13 residues. Germline assignment: CDR1 SGHTA and CDR2 FQGNSA. V lost 8 bases, J lost 6 bases, and 14 bases lay in between. In DNA, the CDR3 is TGTGCCAGCGGGGACTTTGCCCCCAATGAGCAGTTCTTC. This sequence encodes CASGDFAPNEQFF. The variable domain in full, completed from reference TRBV7-2 and TRBJ2-1, reads GAGVSQSPSNKVTEKGKDVELRCDPISGHTALYWYRQSLGQGLEFLIYFQGNSAPDKSGLPSDRFSAERTGGSVSTLTIQRTQQEDSAVYLCASGDFAPNEQFFGPGTRLTVL.

This clonotype has a count of ten or more. The rearrangement joins TRBV12-3 or TRBV12-4 to TRBJ1-1; possibly TRBD1 for D (5 bases). The CDR3 totals 16 residues. V lost 5 bases to trimming and J lost 3 bases, with 19 bases between them. DNA of the CDR3: TGTGCCAGCAGTCCATGGTCGGGCAGGGCGGACACTGAAGCTTTCTTT. Amino acids: CASSPWSGRADTEAFF.

The genes are TRBV4-1 and TRBJ1-1; D gene ambiguous. The V end was cut by 1 base, the J end by 4 bases, with 10 bases between. This CDR3 comprises 14 residues. CDR1 and CDR2 (germline): MGHRA, YSYEKL. The CDR3 loop is CASSQVVWGTEAFF. CDR3 sequence (DNA): TGCGCCAGCAGCCAAGTTGTTTGGGGCACTGAAGCTTTCTTT.

The sample holds many counts of this clonotype. The chain combines TRBV28 with TRBJ2-3, with D tentatively TRBD1 (5 bases). V was shortened by 6 bases and J by 6 bases, with 10 bases between the two germline ends. From germline, CDR1 is MDHEN and CDR2 SYDVKM. This CDR3 contains 12 residues. DNA of the CDR3: TGTGCCAGCAGAACAGGATGGGATACGCAGTATTTT. It encodes CASRTGWDTQYF.

This clonotype has ten or more counts. The gene calls are TRBV12-3 or TRBV12-4 and TRBJ1-2; D uncertain. Trimming pared 7 bases from V and 0 bases from J, leaving 12 bases between. The CDR3 is 14 amino acids. Written as DNA, the CDR3 is TGTGCCAGCACCCCGGGTCAGACTAACTATGGCTACACCTTC. Translation gives CASTPGQTNYGYTF.

This clonotype was seen many times. The chain couples TRBV3-1 to TRBJ1-1, with a possible D match to TRBD1 (6 bases). The CDR3 contains 16 residues. The V gene's germline CDR1 is LGHDT and CDR2 YNNKEL (reference sequence). The V gene lost 0 bases and the J gene lost 1 base, with 12 bases spanning the gap. The chain's CDR3 is CASSQERRGQNTEAFF. Written as DNA, the CDR3 is TGTGCCAGCAGCCAAGAGCGCAGGGGACAGAACACTGAAGCTTTCTTT.

CDR3 in DNA: TGTGCCAGCAGTTCGACCGATACTGAAAAACTGTTTTTT. Encoded protein: CASSSTDTEKLFF. The chain carries TRBV27 and TRBJ1-4; D is ambiguous. Trimming pared 4 bases from V and 7 bases from J, leaving 10 bases between. This CDR3 spans 13 amino acids. CDR1 MNHEY and CDR2 SMNVEV come from the germline V gene (reference sequence). Full variable domain (remainder filled in from reference TRBV27 and TRBJ1-4): EAQVTQNPRYLITVTGKKLTVTCSQNMNHEYMSWYRQDPGLGLRQIYYSMNVEVTDKGDVPEGYKVSRKEKRNFPLILESPSPNQTSLYFCASSSTDTEKLFFGSGTQLSVL.

This clonotype was seen repeatedly, ten times or more. This chain uses TRBV28 with TRBJ1-1, with 7 nucleotides matching TRBD1. The V segment lost 5 bases and the J segment 1 base; nucleotides outside the gene matches: 7. CDR1 is MDHEN and CDR2 is SYDVKM in the germline V gene. The CDR3 is 15 amino acids. The DNA for the CDR3 is TGTGCCAGCAGTCGATCAAACAGGGGGAACACTGAAGCTTTCTTT. Translation: CASSRSNRGNTEAFF. Drawing the rest from reference TRBV28 and TRBJ1-1, the complete variable domain is DVKVTQSSRYLVKRTGEKVFLECVQDMDHENMFWYRQDPGLGLRLIYFSYDVKMKEKGDIPEGYSVSREKKERFSLILESASTNQTSMYLCASSRSNRGNTEAFFGQGTRLTVV.

The chain joins TRBV9 to TRBJ1-2; D gene ambiguous. CDR1 is SGDLS and CDR2 is YYNGEE in the germline V gene. CDR3 length: 13 residues. V lost 0 bases to trimming and J lost 6 bases, with 9 bases between them. For the CDR3, the DNA is TGTGCCAGCAGCGTAGTCGGCGGGCATGGCTACACCTTC. It codes for CASSVVGGHGYTF.

This clonotype occurred a few times. The V call is TRBV4-2, the J call TRBJ2-5; 7 nucleotides line up with TRBD2. CDR3 size: 15 residues. V lost 5 bases to trimming and J lost 1 base; unmatched junction nucleotides: 7. Germline CDR1 reads LGHNA; CDR2 reads YNFKEQ. Here the CDR3 DNA reads TGTGCCAGCAGCTCCTCTCGACTAGCCCAAGAGACCCAGTACTTC. It translates to CASSSSRLAQETQYF.

The CDR3 region has the DNA TGTGCCAGCAGTTACTCCTTTGGGAAGATGCTCTCTGGAAACACCATATATTTT. Its protein is CASSYSFGKMLSGNTIYF. The chain combines TRBV6-5 with TRBJ1-3; D remains unclear. Germline CDR1 reads MNHEY; CDR2 reads SVGAGI. V was clipped by 0 bases and J by 0 bases, with 15 bases between them. The CDR3 has 18 amino acids.

This clonotype was recorded many times. The chain combines TRBV7-9 with TRBJ1-2, with TRBD1 identical over 7 bases. Looked up from germline, CDR1 is SEHNR and CDR2 is FQNEAQ (reference sequence). V trimming: 5 bases; J trimming: 4 bases; junction bases outside the gene matches: 4. CDR3 length: 13 amino acids. CDR3 bases: TGTGCCAGCAGCCGGACAGGACCCTATGGCTACACCTTC. It translates to CASSRTGPYGYTF.

There are many counts of this clonotype. V gene TRBV6-1 combines with J gene TRBJ2-3, with 11 bases fitting TRBD2. Trimming took 5 bases from V and 2 from J; bases not matched to a gene: 6. The CDR3 contains 16 residues. Germline CDR1 and CDR2: MNHNS and SASEGT. CDR3 region: CASSLAGGGSTDTQYF. The CDR3 DNA follows: TGTGCCAGCAGTCTAGCGGGAGGTGGATCCACAGATACGCAGTATTTT.

This clonotype was observed at least ten times. The chain joins TRBV20-1 to TRBJ2-3, with TRBD2 matching over 8 bases. Per the germline V gene, CDR1 is DFQATT and CDR2 is SNEGSKA (reference sequence). The CDR3 consists of 15 residues. V trimming: 3 bases; J trimming: 6 bases; junction bases outside the gene matches: 11. CDR3 residues: CSASPREGLRDTQYF. CDR3 nucleotide sequence: TGCAGTGCTAGTCCCCGGGAGGGCCTAAGGGATACGCAGTATTTT.

The chain uses TRBV11-2 and TRBJ2-2, with D perhaps matching TRBD2 (6 bases). Germline assignment: CDR1 SGHAT and CDR2 FQNNGV. Trimming shortened V by 6 bases and J by 6 bases, and 17 bases separated the two germline ends. CDR3 length: 15 residues. The CDR3 loop reads CASRKTGSPPGELFF. The CDR3 DNA reads TGTGCCAGCAGGAAAACCGGGAGCCCGCCCGGGGAGCTGTTTTTT.

This clonotype has ten or more counts. The chain couples TRBV11-2 to TRBJ2-1; TRBD1 is a possible D gene (5 bases). The CDR3 has 14 amino acids. Per germline, CDR1 SGHAT and CDR2 FQNNGV. Trimming took off 3 bases at V and 8 bases at J, with 14 bases between the two ends. This CDR3 is CASSFGQGSDEQFF. DNA of the CDR3: TGTGCCAGCAGCTTCGGGCAGGGCTCGGATGAGCAGTTCTTC. Full variable domain (outside the CDR3, taken from reference TRBV11-2 and TRBJ2-1): EAGVAQSPRYKIIEKRQSVAFWCNPISGHATLYWYQQILGQGPKLLIQFQNNGVVDDSQLPKDRFSAERLKGVDSTLKIQPAKLEDSAVYLCASSFGQGSDEQFFGPGTRLTVL.

This clonotype was seen ten or more times. This rearrangement joins TRBV30 to TRBJ1-3, with D hard to call. CDR1 is GTSNPN and CDR2 is SVGIG in the germline V gene (reference sequence). The V gene lost 2 bases and the J gene lost 3 bases, with 20 bases spanning the gap. This CDR3 has 17 residues. The CDR3 region is CAWSYSGAGIVGNTIYF. For the CDR3, the DNA is TGTGCCTGGAGTTATTCAGGAGCGGGGATAGTTGGAAACACCATATATTTT.

At least ten counts were recorded for this clonotype. The V and J genes are TRBV28 and TRBJ1-4, with no clear D. There are 12 residues in the CDR3. Germline V gene lookup returns CDR1 MDHEN and CDR2 SYDVKM. The germline V and J ends were trimmed by 7 bases and 8 bases, with 11 bases remaining between them. CDR3 coding DNA: TGTGCCAGCACCTATGGGGTGGAAAAACTGTTTTTT. Translated, it gives CASTYGVEKLFF.

This clonotype occurred many times. The gene calls are TRBV19 and TRBJ1-1; 8 nucleotides match TRBD1. V dropped 6 bases and J dropped 1; count of bases not matched to a gene: 10. The germline CDR1 and CDR2 sequences are LNHDA and SQIVND (reference sequence). The CDR3 spans 16 residues. The CDR3 nucleotides read TGTGCCAGTAGGGCCCGACAGGGGAGAAAGAACACTGAAGCTTTCTTT. This sequence encodes CASRARQGRKNTEAFF.

At least ten counts were recorded for this clonotype. The chain combines TRBV28 with TRBJ2-1, with TRBD2 as a possible D gene (5 bases). Germline lookup yields CDR1 MDHEN and CDR2 SYDVKM. The CDR3 extends over 19 amino acids. The V end lost 1 base, the J end lost 7 bases, and 26 bases lay between the germline ends. As DNA, the CDR3 is TGTGCCAGCAGTTTATCCATACTATTGGGCTCGGAGGTCTCGAATGAGCAGTTCTTC. This codes for CASSLSILLGSEVSNEQFF.

This clonotype occurred many times. This may arise from a read error, as a much more abundant clone is one base away. This sequence joins TRBV2 and TRBJ1-6; 8 bases match TRBD1. This CDR3 is 15 amino acids long. Germline trimming cut 8 bases from V and 7 bases from J; bases unmatched to any gene: 10. Germline V gene sequence: CDR1 SNHLY, CDR2 FYNNEI. CDR3 in DNA: TGTGCCAGCTGCCAGGGGGCTCTGGAGAATTCACCCCTCCACTTT. It translates to CASCQGALENSPLHF. Supplemented by reference TRBV2 and TRBJ1-6, the full variable domain reads EPEVTQTPSHQVTQMGQEVILRCVPISNHLYFYWYRQILGQKVEFLVSFYNNEISEKSEIFDDQFSVERPDGSNFTLKIRSTKLEDSAMYFCASCQGALENSPLHFGNGTRLTVT.

This clonotype was observed many times. The chain recombines TRBV20-1 with TRBJ1-2; D gene ambiguous. Germline CDR1 reads DFQATT; CDR2 reads SNEGSKA (reference sequence). This CDR3 has 12 amino acids. V lost 7 bases and J lost 0, with 9 bases in between. The CDR3 nucleotides are TGCAGTGTCACAGCACCTAACTATGGCTACACCTTC. Its translation: CSVTAPNYGYTF.

V gene TRBV2 combines with J gene TRBJ2-1; TRBD1 agrees at 7 bases. Germline loops: CDR1 SNHLY, CDR2 FYNNEI. This CDR3 is 13 amino acids long. After removal of 4 bases from V and 4 bases from J, the junction contained 1 base not matched to a gene. The CDR3 spells CASSGGQYNEQFF. The CDR3 nucleotides are TGTGCCAGCAGTGGGGGACAGTACAATGAGCAGTTCTTC.

This clonotype occurred many times. The genes are TRBV9 and TRBJ2-2; D not resolved. There are 12 residues in the CDR3. Germline V gene sequence: CDR1 SGDLS, CDR2 YYNGEE. V was clipped by 3 bases and J by 4 bases, with 4 bases between them. The CDR3 DNA reads TGTGCCAGCAGCGACAGCACCGGGGAGCTGTTTTTT. Its translation is CASSDSTGELFF.

The chain recombines TRBV5-4 with TRBJ2-2; D is undetermined. The CDR3 has 16 residues. Trimming stripped 0 bases from V and 7 bases from J, with 16 bases between. The germline V gene has CDR1 SGHNT and CDR2 YYREEE (reference sequence). The CDR3, as DNA: TGTGCCAGCAGCTTGGCGTCGGCGGCTGCCGGCGGGGAGCTGTTTTTT. Translation gives CASSLASAAAGGELFF.

There are many counts of this clonotype. This chain connects TRBV14 to TRBJ2-5, with D possibly TRBD1 on 5 matching bases. The CDR3 has 14 amino acids. CDR1 and CDR2 from the germline V gene are SGHDN and FVKESK. Trimming shortened V by 1 base and J by 3 bases, and 9 bases separated the two germline ends. The CDR3 coding sequence is TGTGCCAGCAGCCAAGTGCTCAGGGAAGAGACCCAGTACTTC. As protein: CASSQVLREETQYF.

This clonotype showed up just a few times. The chain links TRBV19 to TRBJ2-7; possible D gene TRBD1, 6 bases. With 4 bases removed from V and 2 bases from J, the gap between germline ends came to 9 bases. Germline CDR1 and CDR2: LNHDA and SQIVND (reference sequence). The CDR3 is made up of 13 amino acids. CDR3 coding DNA: TGTGCCAGTAGTAGGCAGGGGACCTACGAGCAGTACTTC. Its translation: CASSRQGTYEQYF.

Turning to this clonotype: A far larger clone is just one base off, so this is likely a read error. The gene calls are TRBV28 and TRBJ2-5; TRBD2 agrees at 8 bases. The end of the DNA is better explained by TRBJ2-1, so the J call may be wrong. Germline-derived CDR1 and CDR2 are MDHEN and SYDVKM. The CDR3 is 17 residues long. This CDR3 is CATDDLSRGGHHNEQFF. CDR3 sequence (DNA): TGTGCCACCGACGACTTATCCCGGGGGGGCCACCACAATGAGCAGTTCTTC.

This clonotype appeared many times. The genes are TRBV5-6 and TRBJ2-1, with 7 positions matching TRBD1. CDR1 and CDR2 (germline): SGHDT, YYEEEE. V was pared by 3 bases and J by 9 bases, with 9 bases of the junction left unmatched. The CDR3 extends over 14 amino acids. For the CDR3, the DNA is TGTGCCAGCAGCTATCCGACAGGGTATGGTGAGCAGTTCTTC. This gives the protein CASSYPTGYGEQFF.